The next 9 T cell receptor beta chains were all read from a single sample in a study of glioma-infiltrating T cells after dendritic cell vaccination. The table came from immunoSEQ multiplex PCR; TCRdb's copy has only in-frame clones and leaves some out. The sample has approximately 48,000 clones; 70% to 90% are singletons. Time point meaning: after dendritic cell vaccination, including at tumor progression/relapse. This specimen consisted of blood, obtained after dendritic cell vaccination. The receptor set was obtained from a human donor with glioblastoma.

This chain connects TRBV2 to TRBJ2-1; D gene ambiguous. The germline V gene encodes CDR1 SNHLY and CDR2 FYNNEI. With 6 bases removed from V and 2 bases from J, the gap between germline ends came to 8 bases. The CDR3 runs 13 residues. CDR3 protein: CASSQTPYNEQFF. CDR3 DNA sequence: TGTGCCAGCAGCCAGACACCCTACAATGAGCAGTTCTTC.

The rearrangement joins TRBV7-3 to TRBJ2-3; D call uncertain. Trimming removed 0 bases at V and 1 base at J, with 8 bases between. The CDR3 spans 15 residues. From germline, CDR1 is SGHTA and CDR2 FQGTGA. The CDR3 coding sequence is TGTGCCAGCAGCTTAACTCTAGGTGGCACAGATACGCAGTATTTT. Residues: CASSLTLGGTDTQYF.

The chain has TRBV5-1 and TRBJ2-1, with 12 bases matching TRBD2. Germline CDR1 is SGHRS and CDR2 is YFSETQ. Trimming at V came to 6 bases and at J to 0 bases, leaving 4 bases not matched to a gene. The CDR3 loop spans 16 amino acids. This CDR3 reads CASKLAGGSSYNEQFF. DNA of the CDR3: TGCGCCAGCAAACTAGCGGGAGGATCCTCCTACAATGAGCAGTTCTTC. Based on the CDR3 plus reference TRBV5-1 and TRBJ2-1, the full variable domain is KAGVTQTPRYLIKTRGQQVTLSCSPISGHRSVSWYQQTPGQGLQFLFEYFSETQRNKGNFPGRFSGRQFSNSRSEMNVSTLELGDSALYLCASKLAGGSSYNEQFFGPGTRLTVL.

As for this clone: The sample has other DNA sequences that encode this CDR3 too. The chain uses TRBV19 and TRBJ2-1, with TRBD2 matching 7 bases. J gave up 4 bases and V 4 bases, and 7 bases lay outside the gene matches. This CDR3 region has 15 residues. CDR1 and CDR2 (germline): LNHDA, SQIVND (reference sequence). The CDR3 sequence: CASSKERLAYNEQFF. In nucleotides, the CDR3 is TGTGCCAGTAGTAAAGAGAGACTAGCATACAATGAGCAGTTCTTC. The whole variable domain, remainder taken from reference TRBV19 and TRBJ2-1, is DGGITQSPKYLFRKEGQNVTLSCEQNLNHDAMYWYRQDPGQGLRLIYYSQIVNDFQKGDIAEGYSVSREKKESFPLTVTSAQKNPTAFYLCASSKERLAYNEQFFGPGTRLTVL.

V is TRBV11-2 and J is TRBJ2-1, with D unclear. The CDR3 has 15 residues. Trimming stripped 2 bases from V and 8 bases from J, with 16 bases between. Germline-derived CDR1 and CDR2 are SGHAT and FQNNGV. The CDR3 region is CASSLFPVAPDEQFF. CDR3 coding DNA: TGTGCCAGCAGCTTATTTCCGGTAGCTCCAGATGAGCAGTTCTTC. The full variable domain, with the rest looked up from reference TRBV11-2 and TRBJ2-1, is EAGVAQSPRYKIIEKRQSVAFWCNPISGHATLYWYQQILGQGPKLLIQFQNNGVVDDSQLPKDRFSAERLKGVDSTLKIQPAKLEDSAVYLCASSLFPVAPDEQFFGPGTRLTVL.

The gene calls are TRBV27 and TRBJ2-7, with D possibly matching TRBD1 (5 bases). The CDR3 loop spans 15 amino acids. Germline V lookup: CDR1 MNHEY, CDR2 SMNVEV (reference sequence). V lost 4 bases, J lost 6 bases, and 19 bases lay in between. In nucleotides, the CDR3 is TGTGCCAGCAGTTCACTGACGGCGTCTAGGGGCGAGCAGTACTTC. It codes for CASSSLTASRGEQYF.

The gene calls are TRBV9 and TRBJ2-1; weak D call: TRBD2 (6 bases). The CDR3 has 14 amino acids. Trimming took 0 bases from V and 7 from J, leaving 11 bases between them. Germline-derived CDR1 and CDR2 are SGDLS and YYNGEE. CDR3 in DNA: TGTGCCAGCAGCGTAGATCTAGCGCTTAATGAGCAGTTCTTC. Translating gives CASSVDLALNEQFF.

CDR3 region: CASSLWTSQEAFF. The CDR3 DNA is TGTGCCAGCAGCTTGTGGACTAGCCAGGAAGCTTTCTTT. J is TRBJ1-1 and V is TRBV11-2; no reliable D call. The germline V and J ends were trimmed by 3 bases and 8 bases, with 13 bases remaining between them. The CDR3 is 13 amino acids. Germline loops: CDR1 SGHAT, CDR2 FQNNGV.

The CDR3 region has the DNA TGTGCCAGCAGCTTACTAGGGGCAACAGATACGCAGTATTTT. It translates to CASSLLGATDTQYF. The rearrangement links TRBV7-6 to TRBJ2-3; a possible D gene is TRBD1 (5 bases). Germline CDR1 is SGHVS and CDR2 is FNYEAQ. The germline V and J ends were trimmed by 2 bases and 3 bases, with 9 bases remaining between them. The CDR3 loop spans 14 amino acids. The whole variable domain, filled in from reference TRBV7-6 and TRBJ2-3, reads GAGVSQSPRYKVTKRGQDVALRCDPISGHVSLYWYRQALGQGPEFLTYFNYEAQQDKSGLPNDRFSAERPEGSISTLTIQRTEQRDSAMYRCASSLLGATDTQYFGPGTRLTVL.